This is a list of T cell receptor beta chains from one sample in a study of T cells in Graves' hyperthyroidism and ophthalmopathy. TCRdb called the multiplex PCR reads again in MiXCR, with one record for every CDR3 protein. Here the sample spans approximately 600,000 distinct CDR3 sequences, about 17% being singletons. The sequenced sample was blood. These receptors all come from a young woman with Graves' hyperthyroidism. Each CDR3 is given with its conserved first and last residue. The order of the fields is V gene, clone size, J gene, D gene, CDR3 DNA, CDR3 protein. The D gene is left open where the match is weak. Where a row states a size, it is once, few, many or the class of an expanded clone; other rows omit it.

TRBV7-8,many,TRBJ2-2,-,TGTGCCAGCAGCTTAGATTTTTGGACCGCGAACACCGGGGAGCTGTTTTTT,CASSLDFWTANTGELFF
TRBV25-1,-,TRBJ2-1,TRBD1,TGTGCCAGCAGACCGACAGGGGGTAACGGTGAGCAGTTCTTC,CASRPTGGNGEQFF
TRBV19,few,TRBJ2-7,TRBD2,TGTGCCAGTAGTTCACGGACTAGCGGAAGGACCTACGAGCAGTACTTC,CASSSRTSGRTYEQYF
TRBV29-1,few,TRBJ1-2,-,TGCAGCGTTAGGCATCCCGGAGCTAACTATGGCTACACCTTC,CSVRHPGANYGYTF
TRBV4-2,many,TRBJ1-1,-,TGTGCCAGCAGCCAAGACAGCCGTAACACTGAAGCTTTCTTT,CASSQDSRNTEAFF
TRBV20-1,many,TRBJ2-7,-,TGCAGTGCCCTGTTGAGGGAGTTACGGTACGAGCAGTACTTC,CSALLRELRYEQYF
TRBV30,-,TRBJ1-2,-,TGTGCCTGGACCCCACAAGCTAACTATGGCTACACCTTC,CAWTPQANYGYTF
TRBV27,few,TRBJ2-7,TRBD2,TGTGCCAGCAGTCCCGAGAGAAGGACTAGCGGGATGGGCGAGCAGTACTTC,CASSPERRTSGMGEQYF
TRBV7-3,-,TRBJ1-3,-,TGTGCCAGCAGCTTATCCCCAGCTACGGGACTTGGAAACACCATATATTTT,CASSLSPATGLGNTIYF
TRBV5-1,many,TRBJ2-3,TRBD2,TGCGCCAGCAGCGATACGGGGGAGGGGGATACGCAGTATTTT,CASSDTGEGDTQYF
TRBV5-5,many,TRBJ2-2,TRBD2,TGTGCCAGCGGGACTAGACTGAACACCGGGGAGCTGTTTTTT,CASGTRLNTGELFF
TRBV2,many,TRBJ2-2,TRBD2,TGTGCCAGCAGACTAGCGGGATGGGCCGGGGAGCTGTTTTTT,CASRLAGWAGELFF
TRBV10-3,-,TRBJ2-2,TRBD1,TGTGCCACCCATCCCACAGGGGTCGGGGAGCTGTTTTTT,CATHPTGVGELFF
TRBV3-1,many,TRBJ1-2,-,TGTGCCAGCAGCCGGCTTTACAGGGATGGCTACACCTTC,CASSRLYRDGYTF
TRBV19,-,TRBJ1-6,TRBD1,TGTGCCAGCACCGGGACAGGGGTCTTATATAATTCACCCCCCCACTTT,CASTGTGVLYNSPPHF
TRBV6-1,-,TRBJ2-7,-,TGTGCCAGCAGTGAAGCCCTCTCCTGGGAGCAGTACTTC,CASSEALSWEQYF
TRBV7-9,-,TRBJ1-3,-,TGTGCCAGCAGCTTAGGCTTTGGGGAGTTCGTATCTGGAAACACCATATATTTT,CASSLGFGEFVSGNTIYF
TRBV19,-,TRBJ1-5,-,TGTGCCAGTACCTTCAGGGGCACAAATCAGCCCCAGCATTTT,CASTFRGTNQPQHF
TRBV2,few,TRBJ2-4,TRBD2,TGTGCCAGCATGGGCGGGAGGGAGACCAAAAACATTCAGTACTTC,CASMGGRETKNIQYF